This TCR beta chain emerged from a study of blood T cell repertoires in COVID-19. Sequenced by immunoSEQ multiplex PCR; TCRdb stores in-frame clones only, minus some. The sample has roughly 29,000 clones, 65% to 85% seen once; the top ten hold about 16%. Germline V gene data show CDR1 as PRHDT and CDR2 as FYEKMQ (reference sequence). After removal of 5 bases from V and 6 bases from J, the junction contained 4 bases not matched to a gene. This CDR3 has 14 residues. The receptor comes from a woman aged 60-70 years with acute or convalescent COVID-19. Sequencing input: peripheral blood. J is TRBJ1-6 and V is TRBV13; TRBD1 matches at 7 bases. The CDR3 here is CASSPDRFNSPLHF. The CDR3, as DNA: TGTGCCAGCAGCCCGGACAGGTTTAATTCACCCCTCCACTTT.